A single sample is the source of the 6 T cell receptor beta chains below, sequenced in a study of cytomegalovirus exposure and HLA in healthy donors. Profiling relied on immunoSEQ multiplex PCR, and the TCRdb table lists in-frame clones only, not all of them. The sample yields around 60,000 clones, around 90% seen once. The sequenced sample consisted of PBMCs. The receptors were gathered from a woman younger than 35 in good health and CMV-seronegative.

The rearrangement links TRBV29-1 to TRBJ2-1; possible D gene TRBD2, 6 bases. Trimming removed 0 bases from V and 7 bases from J, with 7 bases in between. Germline V gene data show CDR1 as SQVTM and CDR2 as ANQGSEA. This CDR3 is built from 12 residues. CDR3 nucleotide sequence: TGCAGCGTTGAAGATGGGGGGAATGAGCAGTTCTTC. This gives the protein CSVEDGGNEQFF.

The J gene is TRBJ2-7, the V gene TRBV4-1; TRBD1 matches 7 bases. V was pared by 0 bases and J by 5 bases, with 7 bases of the junction left unmatched. The CDR3 length is 15 residues. Germline V lookup: CDR1 MGHRA, CDR2 YSYEKL. The CDR3, as DNA: TGCGCCAGCAGCCAAGAATCGGTAGGGGGCCACGAGCAGTACTTC. Translated: CASSQESVGGHEQYF.

The chain couples TRBV19 to TRBJ1-2, with D perhaps TRBD1 (5 bases). The CDR3 totals 15 residues. CDR1 and CDR2 from the germline V gene are LNHDA and SQIVND (reference sequence). With 5 bases removed from V and 2 bases from J, the gap between germline ends came to 15 bases. The DNA of the CDR3 is TGTGCCAGTAGTGAACGACAGAGGTACAACTATGGCTACACCTTC. It encodes CASSERQRYNYGYTF.

In its sample, this clone was seen once. This chain's CDR3 is CASSQGTVGSEAFF. The CDR3 bases are TGTGCCAGCAGCCAAGGGACAGTCGGCTCTGAAGCTTTCTTT. V usage is TRBV7-6 and J usage is TRBJ1-1; 7 bases agree with TRBD1. The CDR3 is 14 residues long. The germline gives CDR1 SGHVS, CDR2 FNYEAQ. V lost 5 bases and J lost 6; bases outside the gene matches: 9.

The V gene is TRBV29-1, the J gene TRBJ2-7, with TRBD1 as a possible D gene (6 bases). V lost 7 bases to trimming and J lost 3 bases, with 16 bases between them. The germline V gene has CDR1 SQVTM and CDR2 ANQGSEA. The CDR3 extends over 13 amino acids. The CDR3 loop is CSATGRSVYEQYF. Written as DNA, the CDR3 is TGCAGCGCCACAGGGAGAAGTGTCTACGAGCAGTACTTC.

This chain joins TRBV29-1 and TRBJ1-2; tentatively, D is TRBD1 (5 bases). V was clipped by 2 bases and J by 7 bases, with 11 bases between them. Germline V gene sequence: CDR1 SQVTM, CDR2 ANQGSEA. The CDR3 is 12 amino acids. The CDR3 loop is CSVELRASGYTF. The CDR3 nucleotides are TGCAGCGTTGAACTCAGGGCTTCTGGCTACACCTTC. Full variable domain (outside the CDR3, taken from reference TRBV29-1 and TRBJ1-2): SAVISQKPSRDICQRGTSLTIQCQVDSQVTMMFWYRQQPGQSLTLIATANQGSEATYESGFVIDKFPISRPNLTFSTLTVSNMSPEDSSIYLCSVELRASGYTFGSGTRLTVV.